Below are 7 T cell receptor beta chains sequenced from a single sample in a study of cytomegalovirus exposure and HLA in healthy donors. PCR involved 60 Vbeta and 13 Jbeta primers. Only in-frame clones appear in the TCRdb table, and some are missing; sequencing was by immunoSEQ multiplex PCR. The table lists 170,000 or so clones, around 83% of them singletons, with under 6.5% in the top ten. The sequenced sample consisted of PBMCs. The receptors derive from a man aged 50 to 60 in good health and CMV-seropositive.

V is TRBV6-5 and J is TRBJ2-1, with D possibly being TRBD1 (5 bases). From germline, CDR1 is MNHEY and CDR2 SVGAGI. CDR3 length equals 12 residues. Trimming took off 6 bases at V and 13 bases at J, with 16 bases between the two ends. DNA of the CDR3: TGTGCCAGCAGCCCCGGACACACCGTCCAGTTCTTC. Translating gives CASSPGHTVQFF.

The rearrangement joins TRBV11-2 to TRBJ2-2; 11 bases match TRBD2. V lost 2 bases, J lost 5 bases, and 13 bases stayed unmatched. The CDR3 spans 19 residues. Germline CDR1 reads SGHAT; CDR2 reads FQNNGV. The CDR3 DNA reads TGTGCCAGCAGCTTATTTACTAGCGGGAGTTTTAGTAGTACCGGGGAGCTGTTTTTT. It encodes CASSLFTSGSFSSTGELFF.

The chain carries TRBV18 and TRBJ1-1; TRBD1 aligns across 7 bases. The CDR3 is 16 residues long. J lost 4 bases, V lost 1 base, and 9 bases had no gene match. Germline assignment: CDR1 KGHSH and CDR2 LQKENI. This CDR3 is CASSPQGAQGTTEAFF. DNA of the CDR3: TGTGCCAGCTCACCACAGGGGGCACAGGGGACCACTGAAGCTTTCTTT.

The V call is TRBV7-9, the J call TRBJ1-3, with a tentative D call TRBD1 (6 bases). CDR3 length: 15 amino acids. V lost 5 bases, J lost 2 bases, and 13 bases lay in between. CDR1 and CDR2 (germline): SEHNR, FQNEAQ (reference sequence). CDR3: CASSLNTGPGNTIYF. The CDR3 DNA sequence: TGTGCCAGCAGCCTTAACACAGGGCCTGGAAACACCATATATTTT.

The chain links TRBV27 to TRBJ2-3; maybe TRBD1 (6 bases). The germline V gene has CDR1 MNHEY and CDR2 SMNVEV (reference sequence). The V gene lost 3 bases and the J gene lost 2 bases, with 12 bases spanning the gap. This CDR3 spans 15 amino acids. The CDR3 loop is CASSLRGGPTDTQYF. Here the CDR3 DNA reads TGTGCCAGCAGTTTGCGAGGGGGACCCACAGATACGCAGTATTTT.

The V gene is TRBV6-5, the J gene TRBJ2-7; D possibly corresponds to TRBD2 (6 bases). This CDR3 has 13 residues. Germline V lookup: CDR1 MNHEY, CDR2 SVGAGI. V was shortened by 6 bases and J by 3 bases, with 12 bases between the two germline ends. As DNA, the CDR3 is TGTGCCAGCAGCCCCCGGGGAGGCTACGAGCAGTACTTC. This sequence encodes CASSPRGGYEQYF.

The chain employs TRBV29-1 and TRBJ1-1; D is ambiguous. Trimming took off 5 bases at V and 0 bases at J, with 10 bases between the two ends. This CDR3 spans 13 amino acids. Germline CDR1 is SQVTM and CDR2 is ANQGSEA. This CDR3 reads CSVKWPLNTEAFF. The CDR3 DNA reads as TGCAGCGTTAAGTGGCCTTTGAACACTGAAGCTTTCTTT.